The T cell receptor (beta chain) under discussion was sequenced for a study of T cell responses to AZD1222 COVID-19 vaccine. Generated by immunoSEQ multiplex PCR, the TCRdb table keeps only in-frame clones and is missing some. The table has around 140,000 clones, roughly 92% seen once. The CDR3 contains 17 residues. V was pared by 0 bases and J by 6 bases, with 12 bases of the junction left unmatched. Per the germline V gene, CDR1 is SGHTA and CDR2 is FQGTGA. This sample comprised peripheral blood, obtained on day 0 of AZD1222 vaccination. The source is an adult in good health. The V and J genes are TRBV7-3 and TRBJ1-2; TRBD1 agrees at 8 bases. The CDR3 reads CASSLTNMDRAIDGYTF. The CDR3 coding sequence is TGTGCCAGCAGCTTAACTAATATGGACAGGGCTATTGATGGCTACACCTTC.